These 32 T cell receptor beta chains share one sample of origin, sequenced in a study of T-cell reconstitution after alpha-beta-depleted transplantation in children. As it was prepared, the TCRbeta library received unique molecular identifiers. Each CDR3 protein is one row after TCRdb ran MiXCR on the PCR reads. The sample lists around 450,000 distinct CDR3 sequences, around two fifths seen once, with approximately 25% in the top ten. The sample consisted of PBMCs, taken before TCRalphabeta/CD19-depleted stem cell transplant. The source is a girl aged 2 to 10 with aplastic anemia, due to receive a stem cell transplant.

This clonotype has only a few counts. CDR3 residues: CATSAETGLDTQYF. The DNA for the CDR3 is TGTGCCACCAGTGCCGAAACAGGGTTAGATACGCAGTATTTT. The V and J genes are TRBV24-1 and TRBJ2-3, with D perhaps matching TRBD1 (6 bases). CDR1 and CDR2 from the germline V gene are KGHDR and SFDVKD. Trimming took 5 bases from V and 5 from J, leaving 13 bases between them. The CDR3 has 14 amino acids.

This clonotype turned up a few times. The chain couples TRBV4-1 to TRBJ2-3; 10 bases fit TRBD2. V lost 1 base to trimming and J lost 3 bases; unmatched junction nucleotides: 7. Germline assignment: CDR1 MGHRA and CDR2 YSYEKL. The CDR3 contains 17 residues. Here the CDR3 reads CASSQVGGSGRTDTQYF. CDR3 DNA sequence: TGCGCCAGCAGCCAAGTAGGTGGTAGCGGGAGGACAGATACGCAGTATTTT.

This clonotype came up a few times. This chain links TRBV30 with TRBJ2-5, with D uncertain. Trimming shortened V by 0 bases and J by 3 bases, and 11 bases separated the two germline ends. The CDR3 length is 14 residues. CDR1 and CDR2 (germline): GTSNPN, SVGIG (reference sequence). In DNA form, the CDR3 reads TGTGCCTGGAGTGTAGTGGACCTCAAAGAGACCCAGTACTTC. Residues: CAWSVVDLKETQYF.

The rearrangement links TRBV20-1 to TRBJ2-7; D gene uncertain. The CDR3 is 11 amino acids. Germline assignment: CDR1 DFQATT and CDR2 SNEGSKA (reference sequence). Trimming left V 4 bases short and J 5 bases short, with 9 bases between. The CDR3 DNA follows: TGCAGTGCTATTGCGACAAACGAGCAGTACTTC. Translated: CSAIATNEQYF.

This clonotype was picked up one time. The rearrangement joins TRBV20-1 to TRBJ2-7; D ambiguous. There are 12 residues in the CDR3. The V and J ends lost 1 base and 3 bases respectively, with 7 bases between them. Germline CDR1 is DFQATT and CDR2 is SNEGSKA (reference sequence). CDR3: CSARVASYEQYF. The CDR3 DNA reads TGCAGTGCTAGAGTGGCTAGCTACGAGCAGTACTTC.

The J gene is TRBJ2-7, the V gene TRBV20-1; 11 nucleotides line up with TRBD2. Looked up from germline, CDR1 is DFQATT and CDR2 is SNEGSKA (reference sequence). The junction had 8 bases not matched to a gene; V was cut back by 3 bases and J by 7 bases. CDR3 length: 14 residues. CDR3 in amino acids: CSASISGGAGEQYF. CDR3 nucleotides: TGCAGTGCTAGTATTAGCGGGGGGGCTGGAGAGCAGTACTTC.

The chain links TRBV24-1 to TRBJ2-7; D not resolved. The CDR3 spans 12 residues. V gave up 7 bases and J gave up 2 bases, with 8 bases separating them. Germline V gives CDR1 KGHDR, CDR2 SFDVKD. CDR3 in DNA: TGTGCCACCAGGGACCGGACCTACGAGCAGTACTTC. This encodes CATRDRTYEQYF.

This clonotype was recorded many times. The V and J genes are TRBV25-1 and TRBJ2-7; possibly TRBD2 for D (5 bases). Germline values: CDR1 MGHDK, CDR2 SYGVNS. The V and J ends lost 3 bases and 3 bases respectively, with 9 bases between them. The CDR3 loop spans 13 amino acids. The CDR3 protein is CASSEDGLYEQYF. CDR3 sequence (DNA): TGTGCCAGCAGTGAGGACGGACTCTACGAGCAGTACTTC.

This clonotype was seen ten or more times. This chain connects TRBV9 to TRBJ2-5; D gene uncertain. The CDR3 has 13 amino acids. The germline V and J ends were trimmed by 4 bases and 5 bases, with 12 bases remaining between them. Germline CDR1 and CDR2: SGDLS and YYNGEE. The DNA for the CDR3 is TGTGCCAGCAGCTCCTCCCTCCGGGAGACCCAGTACTTC. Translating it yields CASSSSLRETQYF.

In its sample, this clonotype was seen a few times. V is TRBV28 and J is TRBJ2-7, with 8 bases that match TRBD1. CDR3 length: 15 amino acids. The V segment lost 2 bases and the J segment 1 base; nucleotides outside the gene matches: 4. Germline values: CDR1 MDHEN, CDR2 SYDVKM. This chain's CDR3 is CASSLGGTGSYEQYF. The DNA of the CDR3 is TGTGCCAGCAGTTTAGGGGGGACAGGATCCTACGAGCAGTACTTC.

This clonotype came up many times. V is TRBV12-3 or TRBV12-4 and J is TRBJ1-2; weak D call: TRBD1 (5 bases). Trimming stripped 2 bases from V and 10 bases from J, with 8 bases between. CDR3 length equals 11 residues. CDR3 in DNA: TGTGCCAGCAGTTTACGGGGCTACTACACCTTC. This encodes CASSLRGYYTF.

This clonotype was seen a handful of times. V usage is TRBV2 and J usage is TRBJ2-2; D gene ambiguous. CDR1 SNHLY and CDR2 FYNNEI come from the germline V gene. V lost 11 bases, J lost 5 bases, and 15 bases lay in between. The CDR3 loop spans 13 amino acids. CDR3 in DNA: TGTGCCTCCAGCCCAGTCAGGACCGGGGAGCTGTTTTTT. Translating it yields CASSPVRTGELFF.

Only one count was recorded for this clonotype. This CDR3 is CAISDGGNQPQHF. CDR3 nucleotide sequence: TGTGCCATCAGTGACGGAGGGAATCAGCCCCAGCATTTT. The chain links TRBV10-3 to TRBJ1-5, with unresolved D. The V and J ends lost 3 bases and 4 bases respectively, with 7 bases between them. Looked up from germline, CDR1 is ENHRY and CDR2 is SYGVKD. The CDR3 is made up of 13 amino acids.

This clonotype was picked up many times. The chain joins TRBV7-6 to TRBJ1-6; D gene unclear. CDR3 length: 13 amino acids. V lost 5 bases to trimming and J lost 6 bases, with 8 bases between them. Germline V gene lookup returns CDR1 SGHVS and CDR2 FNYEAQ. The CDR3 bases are TGTGCCAGCAGCCAAGGCGTTAATTCACCCCTCCACTTT. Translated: CASSQGVNSPLHF.

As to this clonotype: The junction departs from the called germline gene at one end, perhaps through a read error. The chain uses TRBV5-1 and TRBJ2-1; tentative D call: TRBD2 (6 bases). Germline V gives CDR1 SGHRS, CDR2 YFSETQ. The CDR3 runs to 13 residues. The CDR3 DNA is TGCGCCGGCAGCCCGGAGGGAATCGATGAGCAGTTCTTC. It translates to CAGSPEGIDEQFF.

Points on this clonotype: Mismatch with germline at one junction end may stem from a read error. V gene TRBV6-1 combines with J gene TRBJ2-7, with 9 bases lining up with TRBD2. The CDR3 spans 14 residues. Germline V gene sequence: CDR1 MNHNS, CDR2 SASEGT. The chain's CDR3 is CASREAGGTYEQYF. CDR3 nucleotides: TGTGCCAGCAGGGAAGCGGGAGGCACCTACGAGCAGTACTTC.

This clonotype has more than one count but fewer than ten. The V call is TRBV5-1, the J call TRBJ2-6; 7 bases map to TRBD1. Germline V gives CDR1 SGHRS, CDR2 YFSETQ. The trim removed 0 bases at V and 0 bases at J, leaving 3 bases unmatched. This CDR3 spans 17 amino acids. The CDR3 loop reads CASSLGDSSSGANVLTF. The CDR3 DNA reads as TGCGCCAGCAGCTTGGGGGACAGTAGCTCTGGGGCCAACGTCCTGACTTTC.

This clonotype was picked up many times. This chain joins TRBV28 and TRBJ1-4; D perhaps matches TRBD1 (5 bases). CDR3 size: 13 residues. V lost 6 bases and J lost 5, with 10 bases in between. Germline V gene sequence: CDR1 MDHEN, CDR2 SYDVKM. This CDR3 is CASRGPKNEKLFF. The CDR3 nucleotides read TGTGCCAGCAGGGGACCGAAGAATGAAAAACTGTTTTTT.

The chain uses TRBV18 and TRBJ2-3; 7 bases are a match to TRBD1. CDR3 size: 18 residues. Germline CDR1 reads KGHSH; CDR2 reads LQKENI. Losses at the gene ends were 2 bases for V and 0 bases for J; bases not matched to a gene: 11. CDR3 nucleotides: TGTGCCAGCTCACCAAGAGGGGCACAGGGGAATAGCACAGATACGCAGTATTTT. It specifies CASSPRGAQGNSTDTQYF.

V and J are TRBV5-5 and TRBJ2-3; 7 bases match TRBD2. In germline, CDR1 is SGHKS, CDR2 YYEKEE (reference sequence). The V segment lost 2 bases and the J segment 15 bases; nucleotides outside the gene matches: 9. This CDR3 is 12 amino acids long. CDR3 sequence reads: CASSFGGMRSYF. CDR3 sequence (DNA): TGTGCCAGCAGCTTCGGGGGGATGAGGAGTTATTTT.

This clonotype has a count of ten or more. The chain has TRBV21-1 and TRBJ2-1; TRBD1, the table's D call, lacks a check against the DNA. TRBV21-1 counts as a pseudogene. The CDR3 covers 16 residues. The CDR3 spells CASSYPFRGKDNEQFF. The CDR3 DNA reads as TGTGCCAGCAGTTACCCCTTCAGGGGGAAGGACAATGAGCAGTTCTTC.

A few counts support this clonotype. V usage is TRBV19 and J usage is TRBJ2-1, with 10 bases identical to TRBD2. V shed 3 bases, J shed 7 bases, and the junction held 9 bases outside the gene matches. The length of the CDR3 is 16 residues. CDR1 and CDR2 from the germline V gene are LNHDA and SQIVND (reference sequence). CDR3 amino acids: CASSIVASGRGNEQFF. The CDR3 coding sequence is TGTGCCAGTAGTATCGTTGCTAGCGGGAGAGGTAATGAGCAGTTCTTC.

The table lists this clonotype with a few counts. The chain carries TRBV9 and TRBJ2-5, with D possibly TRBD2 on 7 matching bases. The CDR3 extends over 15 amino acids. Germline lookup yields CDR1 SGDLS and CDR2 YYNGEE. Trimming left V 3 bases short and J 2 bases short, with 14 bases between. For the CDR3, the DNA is TGTGCCAGCAGCGGGGGGGGCAGCCATCAAGAGACCCAGTACTTC. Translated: CASSGGGSHQETQYF.

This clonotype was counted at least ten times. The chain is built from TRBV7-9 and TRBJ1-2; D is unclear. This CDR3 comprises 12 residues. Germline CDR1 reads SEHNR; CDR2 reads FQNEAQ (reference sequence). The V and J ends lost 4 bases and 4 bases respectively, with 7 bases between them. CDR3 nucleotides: TGTGCCAGCAGCTCTGAGATCTATGGCTACACCTTC. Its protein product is CASSSEIYGYTF.

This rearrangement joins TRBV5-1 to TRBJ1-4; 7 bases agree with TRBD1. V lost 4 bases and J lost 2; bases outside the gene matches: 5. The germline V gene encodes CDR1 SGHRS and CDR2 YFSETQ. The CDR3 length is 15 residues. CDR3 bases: TGCGCCAGCAGCGTCGGCAGGGGGACTAATGAAAAACTGTTTTTT. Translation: CASSVGRGTNEKLFF. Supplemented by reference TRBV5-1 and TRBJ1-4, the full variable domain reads KAGVTQTPRYLIKTRGQQVTLSCSPISGHRSVSWYQQTPGQGLQFLFEYFSETQRNKGNFPGRFSGRQFSNSRSEMNVSTLELGDSALYLCASSVGRGTNEKLFFGSGTQLSVL.

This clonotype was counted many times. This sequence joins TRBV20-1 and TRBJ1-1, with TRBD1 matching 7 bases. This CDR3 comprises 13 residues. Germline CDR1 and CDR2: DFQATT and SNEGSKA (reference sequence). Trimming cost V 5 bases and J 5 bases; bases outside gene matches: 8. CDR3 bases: TGCAGTGCTTTGGCAGGGGGGTGGACTGAAGCTTTCTTT. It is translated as CSALAGGWTEAFF.

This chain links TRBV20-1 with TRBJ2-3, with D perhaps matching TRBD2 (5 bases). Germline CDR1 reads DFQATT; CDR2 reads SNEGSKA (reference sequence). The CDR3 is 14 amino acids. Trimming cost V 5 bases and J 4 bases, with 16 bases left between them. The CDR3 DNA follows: TGCAGTGCTGTACTAGAGGATGTTCCAGATACGCAGTATTTT. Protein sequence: CSAVLEDVPDTQYF.

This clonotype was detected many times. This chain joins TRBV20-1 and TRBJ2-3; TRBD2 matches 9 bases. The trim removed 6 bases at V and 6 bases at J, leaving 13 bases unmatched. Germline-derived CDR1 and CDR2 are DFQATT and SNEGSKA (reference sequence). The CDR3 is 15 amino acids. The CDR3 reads CSAAPRGGSWDTQYF. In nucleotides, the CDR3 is TGCAGTGCAGCGCCGCGGGGGGGGAGTTGGGATACGCAGTATTTT.

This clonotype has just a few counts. The CDR3 DNA follows: TGCGCCAGCAGCACCTTCCCCCTACTCAATGAGCAGTTCTTC. Translation: CASSTFPLLNEQFF. The J gene is TRBJ2-1, the V gene TRBV5-1, with D unresolved. With 4 bases removed from V and 6 bases from J, the gap between germline ends came to 14 bases. CDR1 SGHRS and CDR2 YFSETQ come from the germline V gene. The CDR3 extends over 14 amino acids.

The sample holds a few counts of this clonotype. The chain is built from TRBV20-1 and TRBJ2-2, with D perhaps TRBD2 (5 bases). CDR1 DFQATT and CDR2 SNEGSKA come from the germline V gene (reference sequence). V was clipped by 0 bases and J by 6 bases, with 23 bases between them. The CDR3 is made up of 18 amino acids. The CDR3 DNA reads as TGCAGTGCTAGAGACCTACTAGAGGTGTGGGATGGGGCCGGGGAGCTGTTTTTT. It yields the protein CSARDLLEVWDGAGELFF.

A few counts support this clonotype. CDR3 bases: TGTGCCAGCAGTTACGGAAAGAACACCGGGGAGCTGTTTTTT. Encoded protein: CASSYGKNTGELFF. J is TRBJ2-2 and V is TRBV6-5; D is unresolved. V lost 2 bases, J lost 1 base, and 5 bases lay in between. The CDR3 contains 14 residues. The germline gives CDR1 MNHEY, CDR2 SVGAGI.

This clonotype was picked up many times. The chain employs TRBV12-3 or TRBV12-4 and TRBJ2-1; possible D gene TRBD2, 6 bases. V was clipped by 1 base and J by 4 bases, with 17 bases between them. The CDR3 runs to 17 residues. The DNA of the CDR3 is TGTGCCAGCAGTTTAGGTAACATCGGGACTGGATACAATGAGCAGTTCTTC. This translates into CASSLGNIGTGYNEQFF.